The sequence of this T cell receptor beta chain was determined in a study of T-cell reconstitution after alpha-beta-depleted transplantation in children. Preparing the TCRbeta library involved the use of unique molecular identifiers. TCRdb re-called the PCR reads with MiXCR, one entry per CDR3 protein. The data contain over 90,000 distinct CDR3 sequences, approximately 5.4% of them seen just once; the ten biggest clones take up 6.1%. Study-level results: Where alpha-beta T cells came from about two months after transplant was reportedly several hundred expanded graft clones. By one year post-transplant, T-cell counts and diversity largely arose from T cells that were newly produced. Recipient T cells and thymic progenitors that survived gave rise to the high TCRbeta diversity observed at day 60 in some patients.

This clonotype was counted only a few times. Its specificity is not known. The V and J ends lost 10 bases and 8 bases, in that order; junction bases with no gene match: 10. This CDR3 has 13 residues. The germline V gene has CDR1 ENHRY and CDR2 SYGVKD. The receptor was derived from a female patient aged 2 to 10 who had a stem cell transplant for Fanconi anemia, so the T cells may come from the graft donor. Material: PBMCs, mostly from graft donor cells, obtained 60 days after TCRalphabeta/CD19-depleted stem cell transplant. The chain is built from TRBV10-3 and TRBJ1-2, with 10 bases aligning to TRBD1. CDR3 nucleotide sequence: TGTGCCACCCGCGTTGACAGGGGGCTCGGCTACACCTTC. Translated, it gives CATRVDRGLGYTF.